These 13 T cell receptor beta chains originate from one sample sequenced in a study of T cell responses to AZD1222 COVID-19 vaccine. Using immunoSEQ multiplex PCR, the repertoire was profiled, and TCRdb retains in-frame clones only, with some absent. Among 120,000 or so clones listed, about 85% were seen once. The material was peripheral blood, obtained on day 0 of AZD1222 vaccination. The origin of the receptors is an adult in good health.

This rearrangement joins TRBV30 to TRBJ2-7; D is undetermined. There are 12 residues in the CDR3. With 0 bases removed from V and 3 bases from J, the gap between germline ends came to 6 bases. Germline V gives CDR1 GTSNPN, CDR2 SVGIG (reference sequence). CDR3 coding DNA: TGTGCCTGGAGTGTCCAGCACTACGAGCAGTACTTC. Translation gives CAWSVQHYEQYF.

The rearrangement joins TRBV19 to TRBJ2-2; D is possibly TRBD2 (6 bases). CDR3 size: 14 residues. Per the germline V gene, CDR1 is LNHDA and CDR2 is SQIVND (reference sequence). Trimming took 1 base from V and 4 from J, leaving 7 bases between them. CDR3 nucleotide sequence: TGTGCCAGTAGTATAGGGGGAGGCACCGGGGAGCTGTTTTTT. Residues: CASSIGGGTGELFF.

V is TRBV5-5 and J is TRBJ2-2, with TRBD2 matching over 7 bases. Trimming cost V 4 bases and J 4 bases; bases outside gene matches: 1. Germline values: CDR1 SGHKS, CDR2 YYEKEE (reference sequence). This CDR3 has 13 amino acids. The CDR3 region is CASSGGVTGELFF. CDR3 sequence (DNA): TGTGCCAGCAGCGGGGGGGTCACCGGGGAGCTGTTTTTT.

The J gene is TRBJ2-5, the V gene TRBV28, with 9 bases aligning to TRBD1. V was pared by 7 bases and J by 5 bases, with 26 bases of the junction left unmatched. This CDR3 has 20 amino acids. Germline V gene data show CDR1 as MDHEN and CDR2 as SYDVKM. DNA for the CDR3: TGTGCCAGCACCTCCGTGGGGGGACAGGGCCAATGGAACGGGTGGGAGACCCAGTACTTC. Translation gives CASTSVGGQGQWNGWETQYF.

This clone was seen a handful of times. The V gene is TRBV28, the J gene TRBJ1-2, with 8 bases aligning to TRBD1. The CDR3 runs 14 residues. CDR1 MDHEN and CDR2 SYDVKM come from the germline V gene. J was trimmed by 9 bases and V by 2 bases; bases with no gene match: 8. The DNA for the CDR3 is TGTGCCAGCAGTTTAGAGTCCGACAGGGGTAGCTACACCTTC. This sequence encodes CASSLESDRGSYTF.

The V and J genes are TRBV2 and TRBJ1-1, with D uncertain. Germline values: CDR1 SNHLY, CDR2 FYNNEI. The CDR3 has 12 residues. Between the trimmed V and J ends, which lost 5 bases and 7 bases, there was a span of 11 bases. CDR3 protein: CASSIRQLEAFF. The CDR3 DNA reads TGTGCCAGCAGTATTAGGCAGCTTGAAGCTTTCTTT.

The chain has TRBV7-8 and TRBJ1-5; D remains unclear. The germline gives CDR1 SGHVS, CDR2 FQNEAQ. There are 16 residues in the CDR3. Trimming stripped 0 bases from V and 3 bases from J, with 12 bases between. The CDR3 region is CASSLAGQVNNQPQHF. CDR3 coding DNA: TGTGCCAGCAGCTTAGCCGGCCAGGTTAACAATCAGCCCCAGCATTTT.

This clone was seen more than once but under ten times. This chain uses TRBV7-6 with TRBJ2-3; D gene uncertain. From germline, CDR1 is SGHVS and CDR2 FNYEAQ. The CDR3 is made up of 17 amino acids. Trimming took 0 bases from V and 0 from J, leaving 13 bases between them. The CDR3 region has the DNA TGTGCCAGCAGCTTAGCTTTTCCGCGAACTAGCACAGATACGCAGTATTTT. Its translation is CASSLAFPRTSTDTQYF.

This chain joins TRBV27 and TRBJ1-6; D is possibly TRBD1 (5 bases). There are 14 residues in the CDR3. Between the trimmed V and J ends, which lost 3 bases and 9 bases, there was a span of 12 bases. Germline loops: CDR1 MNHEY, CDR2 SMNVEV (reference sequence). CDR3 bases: TGTGCCAGCAGTTTGGGGCAGGGAGGTTCACCCCTCCACTTT. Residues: CASSLGQGGSPLHF.

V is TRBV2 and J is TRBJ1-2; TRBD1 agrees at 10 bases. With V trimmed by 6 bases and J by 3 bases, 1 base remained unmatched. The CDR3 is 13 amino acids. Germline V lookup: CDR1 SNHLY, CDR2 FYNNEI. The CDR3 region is CASRDRGYYGYTF. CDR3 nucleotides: TGTGCCAGCAGGGACAGGGGGTACTATGGCTACACCTTC.

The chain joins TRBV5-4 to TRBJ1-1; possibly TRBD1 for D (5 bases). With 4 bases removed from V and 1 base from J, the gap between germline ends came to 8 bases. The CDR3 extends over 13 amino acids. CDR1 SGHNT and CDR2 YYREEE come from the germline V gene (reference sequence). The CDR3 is CASSGDWNTEAFF. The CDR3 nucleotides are TGTGCCAGCAGCGGGGACTGGAACACTGAAGCTTTCTTT.

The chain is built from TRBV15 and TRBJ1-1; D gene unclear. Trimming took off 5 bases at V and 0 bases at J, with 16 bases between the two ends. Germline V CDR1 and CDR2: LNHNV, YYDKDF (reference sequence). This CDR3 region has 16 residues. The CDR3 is CATSPKRSGLNTEAFF. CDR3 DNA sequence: TGTGCCACCAGCCCCAAACGGAGTGGGCTGAACACTGAAGCTTTCTTT.

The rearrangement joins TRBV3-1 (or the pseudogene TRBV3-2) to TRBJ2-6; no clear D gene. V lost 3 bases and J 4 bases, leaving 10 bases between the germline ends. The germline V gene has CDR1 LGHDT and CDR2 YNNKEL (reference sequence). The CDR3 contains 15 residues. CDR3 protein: CASSHTDAGANVLTF. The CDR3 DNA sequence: TGTGCCAGCAGCCACACGGACGCCGGGGCCAACGTCCTGACTTTC.